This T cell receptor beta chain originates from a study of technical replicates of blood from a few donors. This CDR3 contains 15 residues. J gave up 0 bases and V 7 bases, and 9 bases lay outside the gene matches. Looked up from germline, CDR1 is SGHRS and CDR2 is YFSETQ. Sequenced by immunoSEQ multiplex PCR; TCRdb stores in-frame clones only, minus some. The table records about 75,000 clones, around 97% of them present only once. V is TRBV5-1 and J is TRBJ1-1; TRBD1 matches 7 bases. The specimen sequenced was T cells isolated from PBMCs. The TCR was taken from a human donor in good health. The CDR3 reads CASGQGGSLNTEAFF. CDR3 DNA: TGCGCCAGCGGCCAGGGGGGAAGCCTGAACACTGAAGCTTTCTTT.